This TCR beta chain comes out of a study of T cells in Graves' hyperthyroidism and ophthalmopathy. Whole-study findings and limits: Blood also held most thyroid clonotypes expanded beyond 0.001.

Comment on this clonotype: Antigen specificity is unknown.

Uncontrolled infection, other autoimmune disease, pregnancy and lactation each barred patients from inclusion. The diagnostic basis comprised clinical symptoms, serum thyroxine and TRAb, thyroid ultrasound and orbital computed tomography. PBMCs were sourced from about 10 ml fresh peripheral blood. Amplified regions were TCR beta CDR3 sequences from RNA transcripts. The TCR CDR3 first-round RT-PCR relied on the HTBI primer set. TCRdb re-analysed the multiplex PCR reads in MiXCR, keeping a single row per CDR3 protein. Of fewer than 250,000 distinct CDR3 sequences detected, about 25% appear once; the ten largest clones hold around 40%. Trimming left V 3 bases short and J 3 bases short, with 15 bases between. This CDR3 contains 15 residues.

This receptor was taken from a woman aged 35 to 49 with Graves' ophthalmopathy. The sample was blood. This chain links TRBV12-3 or TRBV12-4 with TRBJ2-7; D gene unclear. The CDR3 DNA follows: TGTGCCAGCAGTTTTCTCGGAACAGAAGTCTACGAGCAGTACTTC. It encodes CASSFLGTEVYEQYF.